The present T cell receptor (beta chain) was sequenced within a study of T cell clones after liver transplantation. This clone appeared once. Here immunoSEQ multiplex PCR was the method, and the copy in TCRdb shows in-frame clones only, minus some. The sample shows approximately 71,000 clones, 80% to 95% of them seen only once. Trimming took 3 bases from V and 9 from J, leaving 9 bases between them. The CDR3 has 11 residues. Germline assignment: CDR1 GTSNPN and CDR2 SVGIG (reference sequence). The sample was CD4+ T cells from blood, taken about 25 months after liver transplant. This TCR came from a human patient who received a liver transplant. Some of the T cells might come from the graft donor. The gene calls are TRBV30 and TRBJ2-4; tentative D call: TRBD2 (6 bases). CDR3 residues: CAWSPGGIQYF. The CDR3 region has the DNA TGTGCCTGGAGCCCCGGGGGCATTCAGTACTTC.